At least ten counts were recorded for the clone carrying this T cell receptor (beta chain). Its cognate antigen is unknown. The data are from a study of response to subunit inactivated influenza vaccine. Findings and limits, study-wide: Only a handful of new T cells, the authors suggested, are recruited with each seasonal influenza vaccination.

One entry per CDR3 protein, called by TCRdb with MiXCR from the RT-PCR reads. This sample has roughly 170,000 distinct CDR3 sequences; around 9.2% occur once, and the top ten carry approximately 11%. The source is a man in his fifties who received an inactivated influenza vaccine. The sample was non-naive T cells sorted from PBMCs, taken on the day of vaccination.

The CDR3 reads CASSTTGYSNQPQHF. The CDR3 DNA reads as TGTGCCAGCAGTACCACAGGGTATAGCAATCAGCCCCAGCATTTT. The J gene is TRBJ1-5, the V gene TRBV12-3 or TRBV12-4, with D tentatively TRBD1 (6 bases). Trimming took 5 bases from V and 0 from J, leaving 11 bases between them. The length of the CDR3 is 15 residues.